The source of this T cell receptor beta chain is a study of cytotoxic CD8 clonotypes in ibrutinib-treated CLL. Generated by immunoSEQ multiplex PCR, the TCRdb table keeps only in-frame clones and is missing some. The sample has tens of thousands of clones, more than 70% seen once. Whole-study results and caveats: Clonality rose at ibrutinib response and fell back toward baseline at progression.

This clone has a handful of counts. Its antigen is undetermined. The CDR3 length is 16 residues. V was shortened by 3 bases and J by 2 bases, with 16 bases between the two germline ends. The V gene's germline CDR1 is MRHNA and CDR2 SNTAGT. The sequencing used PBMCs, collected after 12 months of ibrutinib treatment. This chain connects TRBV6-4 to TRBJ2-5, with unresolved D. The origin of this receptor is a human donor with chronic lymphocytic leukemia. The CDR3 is CASSEPGAGPQETQYF. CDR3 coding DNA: TGTGCCAGCAGTGAACCTGGCGCAGGCCCTCAAGAGACCCAGTACTTC.